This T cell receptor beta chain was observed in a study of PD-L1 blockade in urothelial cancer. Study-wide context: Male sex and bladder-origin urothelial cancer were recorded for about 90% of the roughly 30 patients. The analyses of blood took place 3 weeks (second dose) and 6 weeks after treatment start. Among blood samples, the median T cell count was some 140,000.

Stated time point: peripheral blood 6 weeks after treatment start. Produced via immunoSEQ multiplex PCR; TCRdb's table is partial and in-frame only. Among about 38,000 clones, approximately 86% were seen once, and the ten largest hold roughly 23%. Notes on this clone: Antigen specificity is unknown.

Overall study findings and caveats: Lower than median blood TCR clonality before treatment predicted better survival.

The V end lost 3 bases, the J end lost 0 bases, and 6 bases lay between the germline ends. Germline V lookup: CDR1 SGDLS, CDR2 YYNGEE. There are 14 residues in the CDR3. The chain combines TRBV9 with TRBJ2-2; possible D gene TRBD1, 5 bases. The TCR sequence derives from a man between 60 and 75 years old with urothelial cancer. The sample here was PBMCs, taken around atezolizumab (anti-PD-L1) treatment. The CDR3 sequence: CASSAQANTGELFF. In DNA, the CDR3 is TGTGCCAGCAGCGCACAGGCGAACACCGGGGAGCTGTTTTTT. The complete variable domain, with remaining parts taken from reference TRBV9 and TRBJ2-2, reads DSGVTQTPKHLITATGQRVTLRCSPRSGDLSVYWYQQSLDQGLQFLIQYYNGEERAKGNILERFSAQQFPDLHSELNLSSLELGDSALYFCASSAQANTGELFFGEGSRLTVL.